The source of this T cell receptor (beta chain) is a study of T-cell memory formation after mild COVID-19. Study observations and caveats: Memory sampled before infection contained some responding clones, suggesting cross-reactive memory joined. Day 15 to 85 contractors were CD4/CD8 balanced; later expanders leaned CD4+.

Concerning this clonotype: Its antigen is currently unknown.

CDR1 and CDR2 from the germline V gene are SGHTA and FQGNSA. The CDR3 has 14 residues. V lost 1 base and J lost 4, with 11 bases in between. The TCR alpha and TCR beta cDNA libraries, bearing sample barcodes and UMIs, were generated by 5'RACE using constant-segment primers. TCRdb independently ran MiXCR on the 5' RACE reads; one entry per CDR3 protein. The sample holds 450,000 to 700,000 distinct CDR3 sequences; roughly 18% are singletons and the top ten take 9.5% to 15%. This chain uses TRBV7-2 with TRBJ2-7; D gene uncertain. This TCR was recovered from an adult woman who had mild COVID-19 (a few samples of this study predate the infection). Cell type and time point are not known. Material for sequencing was PBMCs or a T cell subset sorted from them (not recorded which). CDR3 DNA sequence: TGTGCCAGCAGCTTAGAGGCCTTCCAATACGAGCAGTACTTC. Amino acid sequence: CASSLEAFQYEQYF. Drawing the rest from reference TRBV7-2 and TRBJ2-7, the complete variable domain is GAGVSQSPSNKVTEKGKDVELRCDPISGHTALYWYRQSLGQGLEFLIYFQGNSAPDKSGLPSDRFSAERTGGSVSTLTIQRTQQEDSAVYLCASSLEAFQYEQYFGPGTRLTVT.